This passage covers 32 T cell receptor beta chains from one sample sequenced in a study of shared clonotypes between healthy human individuals. Cells designated naive CD8 were CD45RO-negative and were positively selected for CCR7, with terminally differentiated effector memory CD45RA+ cells excluded. Assay used: immunoSEQ multiplex PCR; TCRdb lists only in-frame clones, some missing. The sample has approximately 2,200,000 clones; approximately 94% are singletons. Sequencing was carried out using naive CD8+ T cells from PBMCs. The receptors were sampled from a man aged 18 to 35 in good health. Some clones in this sample may be carry-over from other donors' samples.

V usage is TRBV27 and J usage is TRBJ2-7; possibly TRBD2 for D (6 bases). The V end was cut by 0 bases, the J end by 3 bases, with 15 bases between. This CDR3 has 16 amino acids. Per the germline V gene, CDR1 is MNHEY and CDR2 is SMNVEV (reference sequence). CDR3 nucleotides: TGTGCCAGCAGTTTATCCCAACTAGCCGGTGGCTACGAGCAGTACTTC. It codes for CASSLSQLAGGYEQYF.

In its sample, this clone was seen once. V and J are TRBV7-2 and TRBJ1-4; unclear D gene. CDR1 is SGHTA, CDR2 FQGNSA, per germline. Deletions cut 3 bases from V and 7 bases from J, with 6 bases between. This CDR3 has 12 residues. The CDR3 sequence: CASSFEGEKLFF. CDR3 coding DNA: TGTGCCAGCAGCTTTGAGGGTGAAAAACTGTTTTTT.

A few counts support this clone. This chain links TRBV9 with TRBJ1-3; 9 bases are a match to TRBD1. V was clipped by 3 bases and J by 2 bases; unmatched bases: 3. CDR3 length: 15 amino acids. The germline gives CDR1 SGDLS, CDR2 YYNGEE. This chain's CDR3 is CASSATGGPGNTIYF. CDR3 nucleotide sequence: TGTGCCAGCAGCGCTACAGGGGGCCCTGGAAACACCATATATTTT.

This chain uses TRBV10-1 with TRBJ2-1, with D possibly being TRBD1 (5 bases). V was pared by 2 bases and J by 5 bases, with 13 bases between. CDR3 length: 15 amino acids. Looked up from germline, CDR1 is WNHNN and CDR2 is SYGVQD (reference sequence). The CDR3 here is CASSEAQGWNNEQFF. The CDR3 DNA reads as TGCGCCAGCAGTGAGGCTCAGGGTTGGAACAATGAGCAGTTCTTC.

The genes are TRBV28 and TRBJ1-1; no definite D call. The CDR3 covers 14 residues. Germline-derived CDR1 and CDR2 are MDHEN and SYDVKM. V lost 4 bases, J lost 5 bases, and 14 bases lay in between. CDR3 in amino acids: CASSSLSRATEAFF. CDR3 in DNA: TGTGCCAGCAGTTCGTTGTCAAGGGCGACTGAAGCTTTCTTT.

This clone was seen a single time. The chain has TRBV6-5 and TRBJ2-5, with 7 bases aligning to TRBD2. Per germline, CDR1 MNHEY and CDR2 SVGAGI. Trimming at V came to 8 bases and at J to 5 bases, leaving 8 bases not matched to a gene. The CDR3 covers 13 residues. The CDR3 DNA is TGTGCCAGCGAAGGCTCGGGAGGTGAGACCCAGTACTTC. Amino acids: CASEGSGGETQYF.

The CDR3 DNA is TGTGCCAGCAGTACCAGACAGGGTCACTATGGCTACACCTTC. Amino acids: CASSTRQGHYGYTF. The chain recombines TRBV6-5 with TRBJ1-2; 7 bases match TRBD1. The V gene's germline CDR1 is MNHEY and CDR2 SVGAGI. The length of the CDR3 is 14 residues. V was pared by 5 bases and J by 3 bases, with 6 bases of the junction left unmatched.

This rearrangement joins TRBV11-2 to TRBJ2-7; 7 bases agree with TRBD2. CDR1 is SGHAT, CDR2 FQNNGV, per germline. The CDR3 sequence is 13 residues long. V was clipped by 4 bases and J by 9 bases; unmatched bases: 9. CDR3: CASSWGGTSGQYF. In DNA, the CDR3 is TGTGCCAGCAGCTGGGGGGGGACGTCAGGGCAGTACTTC.

J is TRBJ1-1 and V is TRBV7-8; 7 bases align to TRBD1. Looked up from germline, CDR1 is SGHVS and CDR2 is FQNEAQ. The CDR3 totals 14 residues. With V trimmed by 4 bases and J by 5 bases, 7 bases remained unmatched. Here the CDR3 DNA reads TGTGCCAGCAGCTCCTACAGGGGAAGTACTGAAGCTTTCTTT. It codes for CASSSYRGSTEAFF. Full variable domain (rest looked up from reference TRBV7-8 and TRBJ1-1): GAGVSQSPRYKVAKRGQDVALRCDPISGHVSLFWYQQALGQGPEFLTYFQNEAQLDKSGLPSDRFFAERPEGSVSTLKIQRTQQEDSAVYLCASSSYRGSTEAFFGQGTRLTVV.

The chain is built from TRBV4-2 and TRBJ2-7; unclear D gene. The V and J ends lost 2 bases and 0 bases respectively, with 8 bases between them. Germline V lookup: CDR1 LGHNA, CDR2 YNFKEQ. CDR3 length: 14 amino acids. The CDR3 DNA follows: TGTGCCAGCAGCCAAACCTTGCTCTCCTACGAGCAGTACTTC. Encoded protein: CASSQTLLSYEQYF.

The chain couples TRBV27 to TRBJ1-5, with unresolved D. Trimming removed 2 bases at V and 0 bases at J, with 11 bases between. Germline V gene lookup returns CDR1 MNHEY and CDR2 SMNVEV (reference sequence). The CDR3 loop spans 16 amino acids. CDR3: CASSLSPDPSNQPQHF. DNA for the CDR3: TGTGCCAGCAGTTTAAGTCCAGACCCTAGCAATCAGCCCCAGCATTTT.

The chain combines TRBV28 with TRBJ2-1; D possibly corresponds to TRBD2 (6 bases). V lost 5 bases, J lost 3 bases, and 14 bases lay in between. Germline V gene data show CDR1 as MDHEN and CDR2 as SYDVKM. The CDR3 spans 15 residues. In nucleotides, the CDR3 is TGTGCCAGCAGTCCAAGACTAGTGGGCTACAATGAGCAGTTCTTC. Translating gives CASSPRLVGYNEQFF.

The CDR3 sequence: CASSYFPRQNTDTQYF. The CDR3 region has the DNA TGTGCCAGCAGTTACTTTCCCCGACAGAACACAGATACGCAGTATTTT. The chain uses TRBV6-5 and TRBJ2-3; a possible D gene is TRBD1 (5 bases). Germline loops: CDR1 MNHEY, CDR2 SVGAGI. V was cut by 1 base and J by 2 bases, with 13 bases left in between. This CDR3 contains 16 residues.

This clone was found a few times. This sequence joins TRBV25-1 and TRBJ1-5; no clear D gene. Germline V gives CDR1 MGHDK, CDR2 SYGVNS. The CDR3 is 13 residues long. V was clipped by 1 base and J by 7 bases, with 8 bases between them. DNA for the CDR3: TGTGCCAGCAGTGAATTACTTGGGCAGCCCCAGCATTTT. Amino acid sequence: CASSELLGQPQHF.

This chain joins TRBV10-1 and TRBJ2-1; D ambiguous. The germline V gene has CDR1 WNHNN and CDR2 SYGVQD (reference sequence). V was shortened by 0 bases and J by 10 bases, with 7 bases between the two germline ends. The CDR3 covers 12 residues. CDR3 loop: CASSESGREQFF. DNA of the CDR3: TGCGCCAGCAGTGAGTCGGGTAGGGAGCAGTTCTTC.

The rearrangement joins TRBV11-2 to TRBJ1-1, with a weak D call TRBD1 (6 bases). Trimming took off 4 bases at V and 3 bases at J, with 12 bases between the two ends. The CDR3 consists of 14 residues. Germline loops: CDR1 SGHAT, CDR2 FQNNGV. The CDR3 loop is CASSSVGGYTEAFF. Here the CDR3 DNA reads TGTGCCAGCAGCTCCGTGGGGGGCTACACTGAAGCTTTCTTT.

The chain has TRBV27 and TRBJ2-7; D could derive from TRBD1 or TRBD2 (5 bases each). V lost 5 bases and J 2 bases, leaving 19 bases between the germline ends. The germline CDR1 and CDR2 sequences are MNHEY and SMNVEV (reference sequence). There are 16 residues in the CDR3. The DNA of the CDR3 is TGTGCCAGCAGTCCATCCTCGGGACCCCGCCCCTACGAGCAGTACTTC. Amino acid sequence: CASSPSSGPRPYEQYF.

Notes on this clone: At the DNA level, this CDR3 is encoded by other sequences in the same sample as well. The rearrangement joins TRBV27 to TRBJ2-3, with a tentative D call TRBD1 (6 bases). Germline assignment: CDR1 MNHEY and CDR2 SMNVEV (reference sequence). The CDR3 covers 13 residues. V shed 5 bases and J shed 4 bases, with 10 bases lying between them. The CDR3 spells CASSTGTADTQYF. CDR3 nucleotide sequence: TGTGCCAGCAGTACAGGGACGGCAGATACGCAGTATTTT.

This rearrangement joins TRBV25-1 to TRBJ2-7, with 8 nucleotides matching TRBD1. This CDR3 has 13 residues. After removal of 8 bases from V and 3 bases from J, the junction contained 6 bases not matched to a gene. CDR1 is MGHDK, CDR2 SYGVNS, per germline. The DNA for the CDR3 is TGTGCCAGCGCGGACAGGGCAAGCTACGAGCAGTACTTC. Its protein product is CASADRASYEQYF.

The V call is TRBV28, the J call TRBJ2-7, with D possibly being TRBD1 (6 bases). V gave up 5 bases and J gave up 4 bases, with 15 bases separating them. Per germline, CDR1 MDHEN and CDR2 SYDVKM. This CDR3 contains 14 residues. CDR3 protein: CASSRTGTPYEQYF. CDR3 bases: TGTGCCAGCAGTCGGACCGGGACACCTTACGAGCAGTACTTC. The full variable domain, in which reference TRBV28 and TRBJ2-7 provide the parts outside the CDR3, is DVKVTQSSRYLVKRTGEKVFLECVQDMDHENMFWYRQDPGLGLRLIYFSYDVKMKEKGDIPEGYSVSREKKERFSLILESASTNQTSMYLCASSRTGTPYEQYFGPGTRLTVT.

The V call is TRBV29-1, the J call TRBJ2-7; 11 bases line up with TRBD1. This CDR3 region has 14 residues. Germline CDR1 SQVTM, CDR2 ANQGSEA. After removal of 5 bases from V and 2 bases from J, the junction contained 5 bases not matched to a gene. CDR3 coding DNA: TGCAGCGTTCTCGGGGACAGGGGGGCCTACGAGCAGTACTTC. Its protein product is CSVLGDRGAYEQYF.

V is TRBV6-6 and J is TRBJ2-3; D is unresolved. The CDR3 consists of 12 residues. Trimming shortened V by 2 bases and J by 5 bases, and 5 bases separated the two germline ends. Germline CDR1 MNHNY, CDR2 SVGAGI (reference sequence). In DNA form, the CDR3 reads TGTGCCAGCAGTTACGAAGGAGATACGCAGTATTTT. It is translated as CASSYEGDTQYF.

The chain links TRBV11-2 to TRBJ2-7, with D possibly being TRBD1 (6 bases). This CDR3 spans 15 amino acids. The germline gives CDR1 SGHAT, CDR2 FQNNGV. Trimming shortened V by 6 bases and J by 2 bases, and 17 bases separated the two germline ends. CDR3 bases: TGTGCCAGCAGTCCCGGGACACCGACGCCCTACGAGCAGTACTTC. Translated: CASSPGTPTPYEQYF.

The chain links TRBV7-9 to TRBJ2-1, with D hard to call. The germline gives CDR1 SEHNR, CDR2 FQNEAQ (reference sequence). This CDR3 is built from 15 residues. Trimming removed 4 bases from V and 0 bases from J, with 10 bases in between. DNA for the CDR3: TGTGCCAGCAGCTCCAGTCTGGGCTCCTACAATGAGCAGTTCTTC. Translating gives CASSSSLGSYNEQFF.

This clone was observed a few times. The CDR3 region has the DNA TGTGCCAGCATGACGACAGATACGCAGTATTTT. Translating gives CASMTTDTQYF. The V and J genes are TRBV2 and TRBJ2-3, with unresolved D. CDR3 size: 11 residues. Germline V lookup: CDR1 SNHLY, CDR2 FYNNEI. V was shortened by 7 bases and J by 3 bases, with 5 bases between the two germline ends.

This clone was seen just once. This rearrangement joins TRBV21-1 to TRBJ2-5; TRBD2 was called by the table and not checked on the DNA. TRBV21-1 is recorded as a pseudogene. The CDR3 is made up of 18 amino acids. CDR3 sequence: CASSKGYLPRTAQETQYF. CDR3 nucleotide sequence: TGTGCCAGCAGCAAAGGGTACCTACCGCGTACCGCCCAAGAGACCCAGTACTTC.

V is TRBV19 and J is TRBJ2-7, with D maybe TRBD2 (5 bases). Per germline, CDR1 LNHDA and CDR2 SQIVND (reference sequence). The CDR3 contains 15 residues. The V end lost 3 bases, the J end lost 5 bases, and 17 bases lay between the germline ends. This CDR3 is CASSMSEGLRNEQYF. The CDR3 nucleotides read TGTGCCAGTAGTATGAGTGAGGGCCTAAGGAACGAGCAGTACTTC. Combining the CDR3 with reference TRBV19 and TRBJ2-7 gives the whole variable domain DGGITQSPKYLFRKEGQNVTLSCEQNLNHDAMYWYRQDPGQGLRLIYYSQIVNDFQKGDIAEGYSVSREKKESFPLTVTSAQKNPTAFYLCASSMSEGLRNEQYFGPGTRLTVT.

This clone was recorded once. The chain recombines TRBV7-2 with TRBJ2-3; 7 positions match TRBD2. V lost 1 base to trimming and J lost 12 bases; unmatched junction nucleotides: 10. Looked up from germline, CDR1 is SGHTA and CDR2 is FQGNSA. The CDR3 has 14 residues. As DNA, the CDR3 is TGTGCCAGCAGCTTAGTGGCGGGAGCCCAACATCAGTATTTT. Its translation: CASSLVAGAQHQYF.

The chain combines TRBV7-9 with TRBJ1-2; no clear D. Between the trimmed V and J ends, which lost 4 bases and 7 bases, there was a span of 13 bases. CDR3 length equals 13 residues. Germline CDR1 reads SEHNR; CDR2 reads FQNEAQ (reference sequence). CDR3 sequence reads: CASSSQTLFGYTF. DNA of the CDR3: TGTGCCAGCAGCTCCCAGACTCTGTTTGGCTACACCTTC. Full variable domain (remainder filled in from reference TRBV7-9 and TRBJ1-2): DTGVSQNPRHKITKRGQNVTFRCDPISEHNRLYWYRQTLGQGPEFLTYFQNEAQLEKSRLLSDRFSAERPKGSFSTLEIQRTEQGDSAMYLCASSSQTLFGYTFGSGTRLTVV.

The chain couples TRBV5-1 to TRBJ2-7, with D possibly being TRBD1 (6 bases). This CDR3 is 14 amino acids long. Germline V lookup: CDR1 SGHRS, CDR2 YFSETQ. The V gene lost 4 bases and the J gene lost 2 bases, with 13 bases spanning the gap. DNA for the CDR3: TGCGCCAGCAGCGGGGGACAAACGCCCTACGAGCAGTACTTC. Translated, it gives CASSGGQTPYEQYF.

This chain connects TRBV9 to TRBJ1-3; a possible D gene is TRBD1 (5 bases). Germline V gene data show CDR1 as SGDLS and CDR2 as YYNGEE. The CDR3 length is 14 residues. The germline V and J ends were trimmed by 2 bases and 7 bases, with 13 bases remaining between them. The CDR3 bases are TGTGCCAGCAGCGTCGGGACTGCCCGGAACACCATATATTTT. It translates to CASSVGTARNTIYF.

The chain links TRBV4-1 to TRBJ2-2, with 9 bases matching TRBD2. The CDR3 has 16 residues. The V and J ends lost 1 base and 5 bases, in that order; junction bases with no gene match: 5. The germline CDR1 and CDR2 sequences are MGHRA and YSYEKL. CDR3 nucleotides: TGCGCCAGCAGCCAAGTCGAAGCGGGAGGAACCGGGGAGCTGTTTTTT. This translates into CASSQVEAGGTGELFF.